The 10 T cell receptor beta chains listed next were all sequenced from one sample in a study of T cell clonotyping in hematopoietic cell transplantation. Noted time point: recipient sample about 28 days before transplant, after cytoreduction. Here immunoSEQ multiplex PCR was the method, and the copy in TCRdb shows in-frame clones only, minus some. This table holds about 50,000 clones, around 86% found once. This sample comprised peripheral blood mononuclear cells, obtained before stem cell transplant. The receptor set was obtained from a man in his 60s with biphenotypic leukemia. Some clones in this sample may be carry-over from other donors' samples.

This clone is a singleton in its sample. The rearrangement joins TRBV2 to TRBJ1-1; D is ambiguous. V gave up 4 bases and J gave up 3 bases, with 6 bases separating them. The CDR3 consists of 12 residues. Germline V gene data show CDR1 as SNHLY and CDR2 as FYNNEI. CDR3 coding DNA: TGTGCCAGCAGTGTCCGATACACTGAAGCTTTCTTT. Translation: CASSVRYTEAFF.

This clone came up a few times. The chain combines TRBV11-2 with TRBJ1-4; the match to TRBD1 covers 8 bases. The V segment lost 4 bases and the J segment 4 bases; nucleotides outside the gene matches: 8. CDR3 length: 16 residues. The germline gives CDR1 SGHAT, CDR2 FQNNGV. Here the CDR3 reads CASSSLGQGLNEKLFF. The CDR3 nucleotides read TGTGCCAGCAGCTCGCTAGGACAGGGACTTAATGAAAAACTGTTTTTT. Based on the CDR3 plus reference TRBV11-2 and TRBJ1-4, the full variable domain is EAGVAQSPRYKIIEKRQSVAFWCNPISGHATLYWYQQILGQGPKLLIQFQNNGVVDDSQLPKDRFSAERLKGVDSTLKIQPAKLEDSAVYLCASSSLGQGLNEKLFFGSGTQLSVL.

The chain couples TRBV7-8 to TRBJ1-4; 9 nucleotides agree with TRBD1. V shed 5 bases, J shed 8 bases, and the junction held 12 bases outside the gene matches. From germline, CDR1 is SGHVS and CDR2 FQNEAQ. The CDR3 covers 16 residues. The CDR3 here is CASSGGTGRVGEKLFF. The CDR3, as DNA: TGTGCCAGCAGCGGGGGGACAGGGCGTGTCGGGGAAAAACTGTTTTTT.

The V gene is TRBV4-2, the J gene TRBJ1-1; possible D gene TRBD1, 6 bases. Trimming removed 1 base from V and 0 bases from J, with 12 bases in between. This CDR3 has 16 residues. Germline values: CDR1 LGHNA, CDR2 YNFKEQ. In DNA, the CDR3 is TGTGCCAGCAGCCAAGTGGGGGGCCCACTGAACACTGAAGCTTTCTTT. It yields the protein CASSQVGGPLNTEAFF.

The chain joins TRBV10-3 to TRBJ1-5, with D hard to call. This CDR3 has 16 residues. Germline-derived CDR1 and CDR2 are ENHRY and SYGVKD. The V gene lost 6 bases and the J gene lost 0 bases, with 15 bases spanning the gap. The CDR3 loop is CAISVGGRDSNQPQHF. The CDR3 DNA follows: TGTGCCATCAGCGTCGGAGGGCGGGATAGCAATCAGCCCCAGCATTTT.

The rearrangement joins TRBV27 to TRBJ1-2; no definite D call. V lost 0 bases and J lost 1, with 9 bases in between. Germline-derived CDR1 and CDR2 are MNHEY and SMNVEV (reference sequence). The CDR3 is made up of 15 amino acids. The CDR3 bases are TGTGCCAGCAGTTTATCGGGGAGGAATAACTATGGCTACACCTTC. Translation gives CASSLSGRNNYGYTF.

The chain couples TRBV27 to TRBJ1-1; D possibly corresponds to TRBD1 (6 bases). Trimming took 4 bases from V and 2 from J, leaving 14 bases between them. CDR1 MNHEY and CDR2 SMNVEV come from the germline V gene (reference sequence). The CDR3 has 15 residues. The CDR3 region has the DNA TGTGCCAGCAGTTCTCAACCCAGGGGAAACACTGAAGCTTTCTTT. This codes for CASSSQPRGNTEAFF.

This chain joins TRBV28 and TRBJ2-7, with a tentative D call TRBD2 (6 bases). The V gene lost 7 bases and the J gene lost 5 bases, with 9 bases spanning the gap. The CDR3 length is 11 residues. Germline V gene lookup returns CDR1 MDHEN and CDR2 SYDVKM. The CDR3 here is CASNWGDEQYF. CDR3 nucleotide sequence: TGTGCCAGCAATTGGGGGGACGAGCAGTACTTC.

The CDR3 DNA is TGTGCCTGGAATACCGGACGGGATCAGCCCCAGCATTTT. Protein sequence: CAWNTGRDQPQHF. The gene calls are TRBV30 and TRBJ1-5; D not certain. The CDR3 has 13 amino acids. Germline lookup yields CDR1 GTSNPN and CDR2 SVGIG (reference sequence). V was shortened by 4 bases and J by 5 bases, with 12 bases between the two germline ends. The complete variable domain, with remaining parts taken from reference TRBV30 and TRBJ1-5, reads SQTIHQWPATLVQPVGSPLSLECTVEGTSNPNLYWYRQAAGRGLQLLFYSVGIGQISSEVPQNLSASRPQDRQFILSSKKLLLSDSGFYLCAWNTGRDQPQHFGDGTRLSIL.

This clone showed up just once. The CDR3 nucleotides are TGTGCCAGCAGCGGTAACAGGGACAGCACTGAAGCTTTCTTT. Protein product: CASSGNRDSTEAFF. The genes are TRBV4-2 and TRBJ1-1; 7 nucleotides align to TRBD1. Per germline, CDR1 LGHNA and CDR2 YNFKEQ. V lost 5 bases and J lost 4; bases outside the gene matches: 7. The CDR3 length is 14 residues.